This T cell receptor (beta chain) was sequenced for a study of PD-1 blockade in classical Hodgkin lymphoma. Study observations and caveats: Complete responders' baseline diversity resembled that of newly diagnosed patients.

Sequencing used immunoSEQ multiplex PCR; TCRdb keeps in-frame clones, though not all of them. The data hold approximately 7,500 clones, with 70% to 90% observed a single time. A remark on this clone: Its target is not known.

Germline loops: CDR1 MNHEY, CDR2 SVGAGI. There are 15 residues in the CDR3. V lost 6 bases to trimming and J lost 2 bases, with 16 bases between them. Exposure to brentuximab vedotin varied, and each patient had relapsed following autologous stem cell transplantation. Magnetic negative selection was used to purify CD4+ T cells from PBMCs that had been thawed. This TCR derives from a human donor with classical Hodgkin lymphoma. The specimen comprised CD4+ T cells from blood, sampled at baseline. The rearrangement links TRBV6-5 to TRBJ2-5; the D gene could be TRBD1 or TRBD2 (5 bases each). This chain's CDR3 is CASRPHGGRQETQYF. The DNA of the CDR3 is TGTGCCAGCAGGCCCCATGGGGGTCGACAAGAGACCCAGTACTTC.